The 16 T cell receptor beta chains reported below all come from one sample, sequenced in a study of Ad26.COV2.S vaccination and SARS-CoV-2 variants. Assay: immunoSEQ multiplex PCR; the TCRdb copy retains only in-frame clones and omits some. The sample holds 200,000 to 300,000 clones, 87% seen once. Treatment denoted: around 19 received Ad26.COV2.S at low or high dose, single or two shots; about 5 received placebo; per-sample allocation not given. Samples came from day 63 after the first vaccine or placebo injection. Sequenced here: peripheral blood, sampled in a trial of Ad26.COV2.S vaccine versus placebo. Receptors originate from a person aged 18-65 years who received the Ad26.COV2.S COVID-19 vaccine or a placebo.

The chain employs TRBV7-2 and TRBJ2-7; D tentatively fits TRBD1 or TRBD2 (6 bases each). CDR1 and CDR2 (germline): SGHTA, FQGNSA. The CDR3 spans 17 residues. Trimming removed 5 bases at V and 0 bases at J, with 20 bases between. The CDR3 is CASSPEGVGTSSYEQYV. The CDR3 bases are TGTGCCAGCAGCCCGGAGGGGGTCGGGACGAGCTCCTACGAGCAGTACGTC.

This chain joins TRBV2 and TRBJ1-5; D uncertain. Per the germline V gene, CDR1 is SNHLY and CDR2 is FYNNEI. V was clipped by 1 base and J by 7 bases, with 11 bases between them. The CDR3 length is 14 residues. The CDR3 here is CASSEVLVRQPQHF. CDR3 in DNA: TGTGCCAGCAGTGAAGTGTTGGTCCGACAGCCCCAGCATTTT.

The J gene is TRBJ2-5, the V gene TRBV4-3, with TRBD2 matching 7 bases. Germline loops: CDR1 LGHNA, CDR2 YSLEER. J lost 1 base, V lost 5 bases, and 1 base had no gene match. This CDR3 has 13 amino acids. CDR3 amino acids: CASSSGGQETQYF. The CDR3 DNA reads TGCGCCAGCAGCTCGGGGGGCCAAGAGACCCAGTACTTC.

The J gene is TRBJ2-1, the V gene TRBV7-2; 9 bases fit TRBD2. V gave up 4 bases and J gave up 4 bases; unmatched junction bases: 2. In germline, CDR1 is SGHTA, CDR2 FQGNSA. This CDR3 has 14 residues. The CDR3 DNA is TGTGCCAGCAGCTCCACTAGCGGGTACAATGAGCAGTTCTTC. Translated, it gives CASSSTSGYNEQFF.

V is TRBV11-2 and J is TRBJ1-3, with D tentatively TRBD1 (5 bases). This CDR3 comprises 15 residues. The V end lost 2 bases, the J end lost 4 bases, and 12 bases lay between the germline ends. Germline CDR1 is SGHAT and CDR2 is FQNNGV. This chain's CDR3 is CASSLSRVKGNTIYF. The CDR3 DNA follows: TGTGCCAGCAGCTTATCCAGGGTGAAAGGAAACACCATATATTTT.

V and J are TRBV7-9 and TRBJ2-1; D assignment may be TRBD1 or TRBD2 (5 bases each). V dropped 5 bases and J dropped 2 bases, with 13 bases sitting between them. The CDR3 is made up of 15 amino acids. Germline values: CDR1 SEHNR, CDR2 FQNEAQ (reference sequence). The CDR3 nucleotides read TGTGCCAGCAGCCCTCGGGGCAGTGCCTACAATGAGCAGTTCTTC. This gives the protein CASSPRGSAYNEQFF. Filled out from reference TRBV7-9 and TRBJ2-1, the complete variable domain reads DTGVSQNPRHKITKRGQNVTFRCDPISEHNRLYWYRQTLGQGPEFLTYFQNEAQLEKSRLLSDRFSAERPKGSFSTLEIQRTEQGDSAMYLCASSPRGSAYNEQFFGPGTRLTVL.

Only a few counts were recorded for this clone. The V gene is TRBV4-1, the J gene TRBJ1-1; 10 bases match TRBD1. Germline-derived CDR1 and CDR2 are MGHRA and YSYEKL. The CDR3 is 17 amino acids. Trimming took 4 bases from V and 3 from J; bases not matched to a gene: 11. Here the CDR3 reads CASSPYHLGTGDTEAFF. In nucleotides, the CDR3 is TGCGCCAGCAGCCCCTACCACTTGGGGACAGGGGACACTGAAGCTTTCTTT.

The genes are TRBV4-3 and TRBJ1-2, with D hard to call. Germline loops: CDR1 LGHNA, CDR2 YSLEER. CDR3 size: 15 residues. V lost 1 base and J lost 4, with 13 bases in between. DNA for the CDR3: TGCGCCAGCAGCCAAGGATCCACCCCGGCCTATGGCTACACCTTC. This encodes CASSQGSTPAYGYTF.

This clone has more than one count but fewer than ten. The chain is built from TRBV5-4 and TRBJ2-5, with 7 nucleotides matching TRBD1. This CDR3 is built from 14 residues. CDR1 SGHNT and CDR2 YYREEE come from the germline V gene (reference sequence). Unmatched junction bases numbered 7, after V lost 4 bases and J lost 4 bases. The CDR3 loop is CASSTRQGGETQYF. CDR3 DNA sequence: TGTGCCAGCAGCACCCGACAGGGCGGAGAGACCCAGTACTTC. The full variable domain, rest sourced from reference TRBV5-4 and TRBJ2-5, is ETGVTQSPTHLIKTRGQQVTLRCSSQSGHNTVSWYQQALGQGPQFIFQYYREEENGRGNFPPRFSGLQFPNYSSELNVNALELDDSALYLCASSTRQGGETQYFGPGTRLLVL.

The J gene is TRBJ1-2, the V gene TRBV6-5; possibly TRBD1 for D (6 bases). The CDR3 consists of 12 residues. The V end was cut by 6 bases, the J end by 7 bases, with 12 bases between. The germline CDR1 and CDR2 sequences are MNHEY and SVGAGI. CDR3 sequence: CASREGVGGYTF. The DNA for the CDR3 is TGTGCCAGCAGGGAGGGGGTCGGTGGCTACACCTTC.

The CDR3 sequence is CAWRRAGGFSYEQYV. The CDR3 nucleotides are TGTGCCTGGAGACGAGCGGGAGGTTTTTCCTACGAGCAGTACGTC. The chain has TRBV30 and TRBJ2-7, with TRBD2 matching 9 bases. Germline loops: CDR1 GTSNPN, CDR2 SVGIG (reference sequence). After removal of 3 bases from V and 1 base from J, the junction contained 7 bases not matched to a gene. This CDR3 has 15 residues.

The CDR3 is CAWSADSGGETQYF. CDR3 coding DNA: TGTGCCTGGAGTGCAGATAGCGGGGGGGAGACCCAGTACTTC. V usage is TRBV30 and J usage is TRBJ2-5, with 10 bases that match TRBD2. The length of the CDR3 is 14 residues. Per the germline V gene, CDR1 is GTSNPN and CDR2 is SVGIG (reference sequence). The V and J ends lost 1 base and 5 bases, in that order; junction bases with no gene match: 4.

The CDR3 region has the DNA TGTGCCAGCAGCTCCAATGAAGGACTAGCGGCAAGCTCCTACAATGAGCAGTTCTTC. Translated, it gives CASSSNEGLAASSYNEQFF. The rearrangement uses TRBV7-3 and TRBJ2-1; TRBD2 matches 10 bases. V gave up 4 bases and J gave up 0 bases; unmatched junction bases: 12. The CDR3 runs 19 residues. Germline V gives CDR1 SGHTA, CDR2 FQGTGA.

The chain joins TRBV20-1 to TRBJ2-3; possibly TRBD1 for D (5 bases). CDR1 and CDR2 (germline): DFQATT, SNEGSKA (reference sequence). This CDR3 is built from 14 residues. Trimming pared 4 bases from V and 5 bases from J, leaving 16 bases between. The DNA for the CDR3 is TGCAGTGCTAATGAAGCAATTAGGGGAGATACGCAGTATTTT. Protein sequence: CSANEAIRGDTQYF.

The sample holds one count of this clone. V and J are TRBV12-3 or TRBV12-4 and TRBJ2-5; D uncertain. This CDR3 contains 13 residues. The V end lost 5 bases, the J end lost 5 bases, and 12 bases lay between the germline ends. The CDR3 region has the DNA TGTGCCAGCAGTCCGGGTACCGGGGAGACCCAGTACTTC. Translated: CASSPGTGETQYF.

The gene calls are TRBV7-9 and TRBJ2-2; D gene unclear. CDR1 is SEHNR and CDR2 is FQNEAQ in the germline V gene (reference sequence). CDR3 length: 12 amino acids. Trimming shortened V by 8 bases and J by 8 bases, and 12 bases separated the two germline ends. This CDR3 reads CASGSLGGELFF. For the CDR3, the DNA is TGTGCCAGCGGATCTTTGGGGGGGGAGCTGTTTTTT.